This record concerns one T cell receptor beta chain sequence. This clonotype was seen a handful of times. The specificity of this receptor is unknown. No quality values exist for individual bases; no much larger clone is one base distant. Sequencing was carried out with an Illumina NovaSeq 6000. cDNA libraries for TCRalpha and TCRbeta were prepared by 5'RACE using constant-segment primers, with sample barcodes and unique molecular identifiers added. RNA was extracted from every sample with Trizol reagent. Libraries were amplified in two PCR steps, with a second sample barcode and Illumina TruSeq adapters added in the second step. Libraries were sequenced on an Illumina NovaSeq with 2 x 150 bp paired-end reads. The authors processed their data as follows. Demultiplexing of reads and collapsing into UMI-guided consensus sequences were performed with migec v1.2.7. With mixcr v2.1.11, UMI consensuses were aligned to TRA and TRB V and J templates and assembled into clonotypes. A clonotype was counted as expanded or contracted only if both edgeR and NoisET called the change significant, with noise models trained on biological replicates. For edgeR calls, the cutoffs were a false discovery rate-adjusted p below 0.01 and a log2 fold-change threshold of 1. As an exploratory analysis of dynamics, PCA with hierarchical clustering was applied to max-normalized trajectories of the 1000 most abundant clonotypes. The CD4 or CD8 phenotype of responding clones was assigned using the separately sequenced CD4+ and CD8+ repertoires. The public reads were quality trimmed at Q25 with fastp and then assembled into clones with MiXCR by TCRdb, keeping productive beta chains. Under each unique CDR3 protein, matching rows form one entry showing the most common genes and DNA. For this entry, the V and J calls and clone size follow TCRdb and not the study's own pipeline. This sample is represented by approximately 450,000 distinct CDR3 sequences; around a sixth of them were singletons. 9% to 15% of the sample goes to the ten largest clones.

This sample was included in a study of T-cell memory formation after mild COVID-19 (dated by TCRdb to the early 2020s). Study-level background: TCR sequence clusters from the two donors were largely donor specific. Two young, previously healthy adult volunteers made up the cohort, one male and one female. T-cell clones expanding and contracting after mild COVID-19 in a couple of donors were tracked by longitudinal TCRalpha and TCRbeta repertoire sequencing. Overall results and qualifications from the work: Contracting CD4+ clones were located mainly in the CM and EM memory subsets, whereas CD8+ clones were found to be enriched in EMRA. Clones contracting from day 15 to 85 had balanced CD4/CD8 phenotypes, while a second wave expanding from day 15 to 37 was biased towards CD4+. Some responding clones were detected in pre-infection memory, suggesting pre-existing cross-reactive memory T cells joined the SARS-CoV-2 response. SARS-CoV-2 specificity of the second-wave clones peaking on day 37 was not confirmed. The study included only a couple of mild cases, and larger cohorts that include severe cases with pre-infection samples were judged to be necessary.

Reading the germline V gene gives CDR1 SQVTM and CDR2 ANQGSEA. Between the V and J ends, shortened by 0 bases and 11 bases respectively, the junction contains 16 bases. Measured from the cysteine to the phenylalanine, the CDR3 is 13 residues long. Only the CDR3 portion is preserved as DNA: 39 bases, with reading frame beginning at the first base. PBMCs were isolated by Ficoll-Paque density gradient centrifugation. The sample consisted of PBMCs or a T cell subset sorted from them (not recorded which). The chain is assembled from TRBV29-1 and TRBJ1-1; perhaps TRBD1 is the D gene, with 6 bases matching. The receptor was isolated from an adult woman who had mild COVID-19 (a few samples of this study predate the infection). The sample titles of this study are shuffled in the database, so cell type and time point are left out; the donor was told from shared clones. DNA sequence: TGCAGCGTTGAAGATTACGGGGGGGCACACGCTTTCTTT. The translation is CSVEDYGGAHAFF. Outside the CDR3, residues come from the reference TRBV29-1 and TRBJ1-1 proteins, so the full variable domain is: SAVISQKPSRDICQRGTSLTIQCQVDSQVTMMFWYRQQPGQSLTLIATANQGSEATYESGFVIDKFPISRPNLTFSTLTVSNMSPEDSSIYLCSVEDYGGAHAFFGQGTRLTVV.